Following are 5 T cell receptor beta chains from one sample sequenced in a study of T-cell memory formation after mild COVID-19. TCRdb analysed the 5' RACE reads with MiXCR anew, one entry per CDR3 protein. This table has 68,000 or so distinct CDR3 sequences, 16% appearing once. Sequenced sample: PBMCs or a T cell subset sorted from them (not recorded which). The source of these receptors is an adult woman who had mild COVID-19 (a few samples of this study predate the infection). Cell type and time point are not known.

The CDR3 DNA sequence: TGTGCCACCAGGAGTAGCGGGAAACTCTACAATGAGCAGTTCTTC. Its translation is CATRSSGKLYNEQFF. V and J are TRBV24-1 and TRBJ2-1, with 8 bases lining up with TRBD2. Germline V lookup: CDR1 KGHDR, CDR2 SFDVKD. V dropped 7 bases and J dropped 3; count of bases not matched to a gene: 7. The CDR3 loop spans 15 amino acids.

CDR3 bases: TGTGCCAGCAGCTTAGAGAAGGACTATTCAGATACGCAGTATTTT. Residues: CASSLEKDYSDTQYF. The genes are TRBV7-6 and TRBJ2-3; D is perhaps TRBD2 (6 bases). This CDR3 region has 15 residues. V lost 1 base, J lost 4 bases, and 12 bases lay in between. Per the germline V gene, CDR1 is SGHVS and CDR2 is FNYEAQ.

Only a few counts were recorded for this clonotype. V is TRBV7-3 and J is TRBJ2-1; 7 bases map to TRBD1. Trimming took 1 base from V and 8 from J; bases not matched to a gene: 5. The germline V gene has CDR1 SGHTA and CDR2 FQGTGA. The length of the CDR3 is 14 residues. For the CDR3, the DNA is TGTGCCAGCAGCTTAAGCCCGGGACAGTATGAGCAGTTCTTC. Protein product: CASSLSPGQYEQFF.

This clonotype was detected a few times. The chain links TRBV7-3 to TRBJ2-3; D gene ambiguous. Per the germline V gene, CDR1 is SGHTA and CDR2 is FQGTGA. The CDR3 has 14 amino acids. V lost 0 bases to trimming and J lost 2 bases, with 6 bases between them. Here the CDR3 reads CASSLTGLTDTQYF. CDR3 bases: TGTGCCAGCAGCTTAACAGGCCTCACAGATACGCAGTATTTT.

This clonotype was counted only a few times. This chain joins TRBV5-5 and TRBJ2-3; 7 nucleotides match TRBD1. With 0 bases clipped from V and 4 bases from J, the junction kept 8 bases outside the gene matches. The CDR3 runs to 16 residues. Germline CDR1 and CDR2: SGHKS and YYEKEE (reference sequence). The CDR3 loop is CASSLDLRGYADTQYF. CDR3 nucleotides: TGTGCCAGCAGCTTGGATCTCAGGGGGTATGCAGATACGCAGTATTTT.